Listed below are T cell receptor beta chains from one sample, sequenced in a study of blood T cell repertoires in COVID-19. Libraries were prepared by immunoSEQ multiplex PCR; TCRdb keeps only in-frame clonotypes and omits some of them. Of around 270,000 clones detected, 84% appear once; the ten largest clones hold 4.2%. Sequenced: peripheral blood. The origin of the receptors is a man in his 60s with acute or convalescent COVID-19. The CDR3 runs from the conserved cysteine through the conserved F or W. A D gene is named only where the DNA matches it firmly. The size entry is marked missing in some rows and otherwise reads once, few, many or a size class.

J gene	clone size	V gene	D gene	CDR3 DNA	CDR3 protein
TRBJ1-2	.	TRBV5-1	TRBD1	TGCGCCAGCAGCTTGGGAGGACAGGCCGTTAACTATGGCTACACCTTC	CASSLGGQAVNYGYTF
TRBJ2-3	few	TRBV30	.	TGTGCCTGGAGTGTGGGGGGGCCTGGCACAGATACGCAGTATTTT	CAWSVGGPGTDTQYF
TRBJ2-7	.	TRBV7-2	.	TGTGCCAGCAGCTTAGCTGGGGGAGGCTCCTACGAGCAGTACTTC	CASSLAGGGSYEQYF
TRBJ2-6	.	TRBV7-3	.	TGTGCCAGCAGCTTAAAGGCAGGCTCTGGGGCCAACGTCCTGACTTTC	CASSLKAGSGANVLTF
TRBJ1-1	.	TRBV5-1	.	TGCGCCAGCAGCTTGGATTACAGCTCAATGAACACTGAAGCTTTCTTT	CASSLDYSSMNTEAFF
TRBJ1-1	.	TRBV6-5	.	TGTGCCAGCAGTTACTCTCCAGTAATGAACACTGAAGCTTTCTTT	CASSYSPVMNTEAFF
TRBJ1-6	.	TRBV11-2	.	TGTGCCAGCAGCTCCCCTGCGGGGAGGCGAAATAATTCACCCCTCCACTTT	CASSSPAGRRNNSPLHF
TRBJ2-2	.	TRBV2	.	TGTGCCAGCAGTGAAAGGGTTGCGGGGGCGCGAACCGGGGAGCTGTTTTTT	CASSERVAGARTGELFF
TRBJ2-7	.	TRBV27	TRBD2	TGTGCCAGCAGTTTTGGGGGGACTAGCTACGAGCAGTACTTC	CASSFGGTSYEQYF
TRBJ1-4	.	TRBV6-5	.	TGTGCCAGCAGCGCAAATGGGGCGGATGAAAAACTGTTTTTT	CASSANGADEKLFF
TRBJ2-7	many	TRBV4-1	TRBD1	TGCGCCAGCAGCCAAGCCCCGGGACAGGGCTACGAGCAGTACTTC	CASSQAPGQGYEQYF
TRBJ2-5	.	TRBV7-3	.	TGTGCCAGCAGCTTAACGGGAGCATCCGAGACCCAGTACTTC	CASSLTGASETQYF
TRBJ2-7	.	TRBV30	.	TGTGCCTGGGGGGGCTGGGACGAGCAGTACTTC	CAWGGWDEQYF
TRBJ1-1	.	TRBV5-1	TRBD1	TGCGCCAGCTTCGCAGGGGGAGAAGCTTTCTTT	CASFAGGEAFF
TRBJ2-1	.	TRBV4-3	TRBD1	TGCGCCAGCAGCCTCGGACAGGGGCGTTACAATGAGCAGTTCTTC	CASSLGQGRYNEQFF
TRBJ1-1	.	TRBV30	TRBD1	TGTGCCTGGAGCCCGAAGGGACAGGGTAAAGCTGAAGCTTTCTTT	CAWSPKGQGKAEAFF
TRBJ2-1	.	TRBV13	TRBD2	TGTGCCAGCAGCTTAGTGGCGGGGGGGCCAGTGAGGGATGAGCAGTTCTTC	CASSLVAGGPVRDEQFF
TRBJ2-7	.	TRBV13	TRBD1	TGTGCCAGCAGCTCCGGACAGGGGTACGAGCAGTACTTC	CASSSGQGYEQYF
TRBJ1-6	.	TRBV10-3	TRBD1	TGTGCCATGGCAGACAGGGAGGATTCACCCCTCCACTTT	CAMADREDSPLHF
TRBJ2-2	.	TRBV6-5	.	TGTGCCAGCAGTTACAGTACAGAGCCTGACCTTAAGCTGTTTTTT	CASSYSTEPDLKLFF
TRBJ1-5	.	TRBV19	.	TGTGCCAGTAGTATAGGCTCCCAACAGGGCAGGGCCCAGCATTTT	CASSIGSQQGRAQHF
TRBJ1-1	.	TRBV4-1	TRBD1	TGCGCCAGCAGCCAAGAGGGACAGACGAACACTGAAGCTTTCTTT	CASSQEGQTNTEAFF
TRBJ2-1	.	TRBV5-8	TRBD2	TGTGCCAGCAGCTTGGAGCTAGCGGGAGACAATGAGCAGTTCTTC	CASSLELAGDNEQFF
TRBJ1-3	.	TRBV4-3	TRBD1	TGCGCCAGCAGCCCCGGACAGGCTGGAAACACCATATATTTT	CASSPGQAGNTIYF
TRBJ1-5	.	TRBV7-8	.	TGTGCCAGCAGCTTAAGGGCTCATTCGTCGGGGGAGCCAAGTCAGCCCCAGCATTTT	CASSLRAHSSGEPSQPQHF
TRBJ1-5	.	TRBV19	.	TGTGCCAGTAGTTTGAGGTCAGATGCTACGTCCCAGCCCCAGCATTTT	CASSLRSDATSQPQHF
TRBJ2-3	.	TRBV15	TRBD2	TGTGCCACCAGTTCACTTGGGGGTAGCGGGAGTCATTGGGGCACAGATACGCAGTATTTT	CATSSLGGSGSHWGTDTQYF
TRBJ2-7	few	TRBV10-3	.	TGTGCCATCAGTGATTCAACAGGCAACTACGAGCAGTACTTC	CAISDSTGNYEQYF
TRBJ2-3	few	TRBV10-3	TRBD1	TGTGCCATCAGCACAGGGGACCATACGCAGTATTTT	CAISTGDHTQYF
TRBJ2-3	.	TRBV28	TRBD2	TGTGCCAGCAGGGGGGGGTTAGCGGGAGTAGCAGATACGCAGTATTTT	CASRGGLAGVADTQYF
TRBJ2-5	.	TRBV5-4	.	TGTGCCAGCAGCTTGCAACTAGATGGGATGAGGACCCAGTACTTC	CASSLQLDGMRTQYF
TRBJ1-1	few	TRBV29-1	.	TGCAGCGCTCCGGGGAACACTGAAGCTTTCTTT	CSAPGNTEAFF
TRBJ2-1	.	TRBV5-4	TRBD2	TGTGCCAGCAGCTTCGGGGGGGTTAGGAATGAGCAGTTCTTC	CASSFGGVRNEQFF
TRBJ2-3	.	TRBV19	.	TGTGCCAGTAGTATCGCGGCAGACACAGATACGCAGTATTTT	CASSIAADTDTQYF
TRBJ1-6	.	TRBV5-1	TRBD1	TGCGCCAGCAGGGCAAATGGACAGGGGGATAATTCACCCCTCCACTTT	CASRANGQGDNSPLHF
TRBJ2-5	.	TRBV5-5	.	TGTGCCAGCAGACCCAACAGGGTAGAGACCCAGTACTTC	CASRPNRVETQYF
TRBJ2-2	.	TRBV11-2	TRBD2	TGTGCCAGCAGCTTAGTGAGGGGTAGCGGGAGGGCCGACGCCGGGGAGCTGTTTTTT	CASSLVRGSGRADAGELFF
TRBJ1-2	.	TRBV6-6	.	TGTGCCAGCAGTTACAGGAGGGAGTGGGGCTACACCTTC	CASSYRREWGYTF
TRBJ2-2	.	TRBV7-2	TRBD1	TGTGCCAGCAGCCCGGGACAGGGGGGAGGCGGGGAGCTGTTTTTT	CASSPGQGGGGELFF
TRBJ2-7	.	TRBV5-4	TRBD2	TGTGCCAGCAGCTCCAAGACTAGCGGGGAGCCCTACGAGCAGTACTTC	CASSSKTSGEPYEQYF
TRBJ2-3	few	TRBV27	.	TGTGCCAGCAGTAGGAGGGAAACAGATACGCAGTATTTT	CASSRRETDTQYF
TRBJ2-5	.	TRBV25-1	.	TGTGCCAGCAACCGGGAAGGGGGGGCCTTAGAGACCCAGTACTTC	CASNREGGALETQYF
TRBJ2-5	few	TRBV11-3	TRBD2	TGTGCCAGCAGCTTGAGGCGGGAGGAGACCCAGTACTTC	CASSLRREETQYF
TRBJ1-1	.	TRBV7-8	.	TGTGCCAGCAGCTTCTCGGGGGGCCGAAGAGCTTTCTTT	CASSFSGGRRAFF